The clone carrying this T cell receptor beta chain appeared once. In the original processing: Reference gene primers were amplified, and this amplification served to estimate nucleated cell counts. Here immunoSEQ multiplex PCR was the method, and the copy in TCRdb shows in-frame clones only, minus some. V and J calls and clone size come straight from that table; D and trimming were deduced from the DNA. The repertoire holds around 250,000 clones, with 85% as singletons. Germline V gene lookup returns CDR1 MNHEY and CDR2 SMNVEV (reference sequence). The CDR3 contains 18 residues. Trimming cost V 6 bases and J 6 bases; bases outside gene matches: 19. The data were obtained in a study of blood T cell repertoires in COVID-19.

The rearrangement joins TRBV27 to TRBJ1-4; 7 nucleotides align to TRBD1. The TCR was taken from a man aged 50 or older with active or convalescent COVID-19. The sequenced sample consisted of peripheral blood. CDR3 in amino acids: CASSKYPTQGNRDEKLFF. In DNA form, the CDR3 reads TGTGCCAGCAGCAAGTATCCCACACAGGGGAATAGGGATGAAAAACTGTTTTTT.